This T cell receptor beta chain was identified in a study of blood T cell repertoires in COVID-19. Here immunoSEQ multiplex PCR was the method, and the copy in TCRdb shows in-frame clones only, minus some. The sample yields under 55,000 clones, almost 80% seen once. Trimming took off 0 bases at V and 3 bases at J, with 5 bases between the two ends. CDR3 length: 13 residues. This clonotype was obtained from a woman in her fifties or sixties with acute COVID-19. The source material was PBMCs or T cells enriched from blood (not recorded which). V and J are TRBV12-3 or TRBV12-4 and TRBJ1-1; D ambiguous. The CDR3 sequence is CASSLAQDTEAFF. In DNA form, the CDR3 reads TGTGCCAGCAGTTTAGCGCAGGACACTGAAGCTTTCTTT.